Below are 12 T cell receptor beta chains sequenced from a single sample in a study of CD8+CD57+ T cells in acquired aplastic anemia. According to the study, genomic DNA was the template for TCR beta VDJ and CDR3 profiling. Each CDR3 protein is one row after TCRdb ran MiXCR on the reads. The sample contains under 250,000 distinct CDR3 sequences, approximately 35% of which appear only once. Sequencing input: sorted CD4+, CD8+, or CD8+CD57+ T cells (not recorded which) from PBMCs. These receptors came from a human donor in good health, serving as a control.

This clonotype was detected many times. CDR3 bases: TGTGCCAGCAGCTTGCGGGGAAACACAGATACGCAGTATTTT. Its protein is CASSLRGNTDTQYF. This sequence joins TRBV7-2 and TRBJ2-3; a possible D gene is TRBD2 (6 bases). Germline CDR1 is SGHTA and CDR2 is FQGNSA. The V end was cut by 3 bases, the J end by 2 bases, with 9 bases between. CDR3 length: 14 amino acids.

This chain links TRBV6-1 with TRBJ2-7; 12 bases map to TRBD2. This CDR3 is 14 amino acids long. The ends lost 6 bases at V and 6 bases at J; junction bases unmatched: 6. Germline V gene data show CDR1 as MNHNS and CDR2 as SASEGT. The CDR3 region is CASRMTSGGIEQYF. The CDR3 DNA reads as TGTGCCAGCAGGATGACTAGCGGGGGAATCGAGCAGTACTTC.

This clonotype was observed a few times. The chain joins TRBV5-1 to TRBJ2-1; TRBD2 matches 15 bases. This CDR3 contains 16 residues. Germline CDR1 SGHRS, CDR2 YFSETQ. V trimming: 0 bases; J trimming: 9 bases; junction bases outside the gene matches: 4. DNA for the CDR3: TGCGCCAGCAGCTTGGGGACTAGCGGGGGGGCCAGTGAGCAGTTCTTC. It encodes CASSLGTSGGASEQFF.

CDR3 nucleotides: TGTGCCAGCAGTTACACAAATGAGCAGTTCTTC. It is translated as CASSYTNEQFF. The genes are TRBV2 and TRBJ2-1; unclear D gene. V was clipped by 5 bases and J by 7 bases, with 6 bases between them. CDR3 length: 11 amino acids. CDR1 and CDR2 (germline): SNHLY, FYNNEI.

This clonotype was observed a few times. The V call is TRBV20-1, the J call TRBJ1-3; a weak D match, TRBD1 (5 bases). Germline V CDR1 and CDR2: DFQATT, SNEGSKA (reference sequence). The CDR3 consists of 16 residues. Trimming stripped 3 bases from V and 2 bases from J, with 17 bases between. CDR3 in amino acids: CSASSILGGAGNTIYF. In nucleotides, the CDR3 is TGCAGTGCTAGTTCGATTTTAGGAGGGGCTGGAAACACCATATATTTT.

The chain recombines TRBV9 with TRBJ2-1, with 7 bases fitting TRBD1. The V and J ends lost 3 bases and 4 bases, in that order; junction bases with no gene match: 7. The germline V gene has CDR1 SGDLS and CDR2 YYNGEE. There are 15 residues in the CDR3. DNA of the CDR3: TGTGCCAGCAGCGAACAGGGGTATCTGTACAATGAGCAGTTCTTC. Amino acid sequence: CASSEQGYLYNEQFF.

V and J are TRBV12-3 or TRBV12-4 and TRBJ1-3; TRBD1 agrees at 7 bases. The junction had 5 bases not matched to a gene; V was cut back by 6 bases and J by 0 bases. This CDR3 spans 15 amino acids. In DNA form, the CDR3 reads TGTGCCAGCAGGGGACAGCGACTCTCTGGAAACACCATATATTTT. Translation gives CASRGQRLSGNTIYF.

Of note for this clonotype: A much larger clonotype is one base distant, so this may be a read error. The chain is built from TRBV7-2 and TRBJ2-5; 12 bases fit TRBD2. Germline V gene lookup returns CDR1 SGHTA and CDR2 FQGNSA. The CDR3 contains 15 residues. CDR3 in DNA: TGTGCCAGCAGCCACCGTCTAGCGGGGGGGATATCCCAGCACTTC. This codes for CASSHRLAGGISQHF.

In regard to this clonotype: One base away lies a much larger clone, so this may be a sequencing read error. The final CDR3 position lacks the conserved phenylalanine or tryptophan, pointing to a likely read error. The CDR3 region is CASSVTREGSYGYTS. For the CDR3, the DNA is TGTGCCAGCAGCGTTACCAGGGAAGGGAGCTATGGCTACACCTCC. This sequence joins TRBV15 and TRBJ1-2; weak D call: TRBD1 (5 bases). The CDR3 is 15 residues long. Germline V gene data show CDR1 as LNHNV and CDR2 as YYDKDF (reference sequence).

This rearrangement joins TRBV5-1 to TRBJ2-2; 7 nucleotides match TRBD2. V trimming: 4 bases; J trimming: 5 bases; junction bases outside the gene matches: 5. From germline, CDR1 is SGHRS and CDR2 YFSETQ. This CDR3 comprises 14 residues. The CDR3 loop reads CASSTGTITGELFF. CDR3 in DNA: TGCGCCAGCAGCACCGGGACTATTACCGGGGAGCTGTTTTTT.

The DNA for the CDR3 is TGTGCCAGCAGTGAAGGAATGGGAATGGAGACCCAGTACTTC. This sequence encodes CASSEGMGMETQYF. The chain joins TRBV6-1 to TRBJ2-5, with unresolved D. This CDR3 is built from 14 residues. Germline CDR1 MNHNS, CDR2 SASEGT. The V end lost 1 base, the J end lost 5 bases, and 11 bases lay between the germline ends.

This clonotype showed up many times. The genes are TRBV6-5 and TRBJ1-6; D call uncertain. Germline V gene sequence: CDR1 MNHEY, CDR2 SVGAGI. V was pared by 0 bases and J by 8 bases, with 11 bases between. This CDR3 has 15 amino acids. CDR3 in DNA: TGTGCCAGCAGTTACTCTCGGCAGATAGATTCACCCCTCCACTTT. Amino acid sequence: CASSYSRQIDSPLHF.